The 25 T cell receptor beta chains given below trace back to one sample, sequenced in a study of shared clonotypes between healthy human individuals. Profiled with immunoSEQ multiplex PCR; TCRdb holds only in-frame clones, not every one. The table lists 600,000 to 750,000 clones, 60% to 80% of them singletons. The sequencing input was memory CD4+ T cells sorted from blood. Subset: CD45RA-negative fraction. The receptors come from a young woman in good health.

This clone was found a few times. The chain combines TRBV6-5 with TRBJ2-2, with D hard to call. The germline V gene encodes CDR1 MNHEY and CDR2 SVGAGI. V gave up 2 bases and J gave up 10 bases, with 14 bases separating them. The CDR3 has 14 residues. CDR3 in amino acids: CASSYNFLGKELFF. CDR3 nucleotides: TGTGCCAGCAGTTACAACTTTCTAGGAAAGGAGCTGTTTTTT.

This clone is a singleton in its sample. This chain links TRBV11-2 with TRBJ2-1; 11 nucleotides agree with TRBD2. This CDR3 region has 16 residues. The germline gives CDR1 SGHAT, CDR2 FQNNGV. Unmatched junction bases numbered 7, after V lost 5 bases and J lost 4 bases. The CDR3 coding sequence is TGTGCCAGCAGCCGGGGGGGACTAGCGGTTTACAATGAGCAGTTCTTC. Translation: CASSRGGLAVYNEQFF.

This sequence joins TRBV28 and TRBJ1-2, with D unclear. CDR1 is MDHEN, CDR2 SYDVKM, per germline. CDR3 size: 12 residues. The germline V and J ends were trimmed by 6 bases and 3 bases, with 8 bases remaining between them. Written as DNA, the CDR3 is TGTGCCAGCAGGCCGCCAGACTATGGCTACACCTTC. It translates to CASRPPDYGYTF.

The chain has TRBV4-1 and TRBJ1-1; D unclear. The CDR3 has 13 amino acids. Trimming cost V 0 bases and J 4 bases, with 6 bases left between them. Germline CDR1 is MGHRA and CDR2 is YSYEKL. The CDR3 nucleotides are TGCGCCAGCAGCCAAGATTGGGCCACTGAAGCTTTCTTT. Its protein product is CASSQDWATEAFF.

For the CDR3, the DNA is TGTGCCAGCAGTTCGTCTAGCGGCAACACAGATACGCAGTATTTT. Amino acid sequence: CASSSSSGNTDTQYF. This sequence joins TRBV28 and TRBJ2-3; 7 positions match TRBD2. J lost 2 bases, V lost 4 bases, and 6 bases had no gene match. The CDR3 contains 15 residues. Germline CDR1 reads MDHEN; CDR2 reads SYDVKM.

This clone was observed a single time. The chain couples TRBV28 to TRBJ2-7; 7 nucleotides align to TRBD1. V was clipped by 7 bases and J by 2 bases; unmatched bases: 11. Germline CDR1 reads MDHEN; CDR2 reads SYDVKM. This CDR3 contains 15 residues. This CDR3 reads CASKGIQGLTYEQYF. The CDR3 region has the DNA TGTGCCAGCAAGGGGATACAGGGGCTGACCTACGAGCAGTACTTC.

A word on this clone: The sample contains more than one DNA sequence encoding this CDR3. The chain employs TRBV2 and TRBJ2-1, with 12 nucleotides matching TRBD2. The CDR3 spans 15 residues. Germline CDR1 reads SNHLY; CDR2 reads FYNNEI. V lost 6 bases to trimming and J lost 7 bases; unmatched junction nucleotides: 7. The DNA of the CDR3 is TGTGCCAGCAGGAGACTAGCGGGAGTTCTAAATGAGCAGTTCTTC. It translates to CASRRLAGVLNEQFF.

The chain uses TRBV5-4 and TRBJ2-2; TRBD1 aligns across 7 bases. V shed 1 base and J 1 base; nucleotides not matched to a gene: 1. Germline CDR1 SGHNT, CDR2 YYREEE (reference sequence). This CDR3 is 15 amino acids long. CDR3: CASSLWTGNTGELFF. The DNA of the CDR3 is TGTGCCAGCAGCTTGTGGACAGGGAACACCGGGGAGCTGTTTTTT.

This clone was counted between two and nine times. The CDR3, as DNA: TGTGCCTGGAGTAACTTTGCAATGAACACTGAAGCTTTCTTT. Protein: CAWSNFAMNTEAFF. The chain combines TRBV30 with TRBJ1-1; D not certain. The CDR3 consists of 14 residues. Germline lookup yields CDR1 GTSNPN and CDR2 SVGIG (reference sequence). The ends were cut back, 2 bases at V and 0 bases at J, with 10 bases in the middle.

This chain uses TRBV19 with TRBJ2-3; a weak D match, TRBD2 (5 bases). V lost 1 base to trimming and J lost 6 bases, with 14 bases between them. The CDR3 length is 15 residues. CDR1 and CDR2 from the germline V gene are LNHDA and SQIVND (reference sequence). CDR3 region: CASSIGTVASDTQYF. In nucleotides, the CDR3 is TGTGCCAGTAGTATAGGGACTGTTGCCTCGGATACGCAGTATTTT.

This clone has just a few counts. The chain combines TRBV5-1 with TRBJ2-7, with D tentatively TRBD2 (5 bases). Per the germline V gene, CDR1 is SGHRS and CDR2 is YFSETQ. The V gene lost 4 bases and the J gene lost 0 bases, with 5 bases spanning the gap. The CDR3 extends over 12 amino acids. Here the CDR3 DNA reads TGCGCCAGCAGCCGGGACTCCTACGAGCAGTACTTC. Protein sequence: CASSRDSYEQYF.

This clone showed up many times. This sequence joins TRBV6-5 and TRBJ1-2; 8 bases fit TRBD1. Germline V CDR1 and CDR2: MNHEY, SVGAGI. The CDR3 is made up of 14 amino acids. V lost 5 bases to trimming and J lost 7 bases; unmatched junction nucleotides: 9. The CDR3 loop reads CASSEGWQGAGYTF. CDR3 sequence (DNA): TGTGCCAGCAGTGAAGGATGGCAGGGGGCTGGCTACACCTTC.

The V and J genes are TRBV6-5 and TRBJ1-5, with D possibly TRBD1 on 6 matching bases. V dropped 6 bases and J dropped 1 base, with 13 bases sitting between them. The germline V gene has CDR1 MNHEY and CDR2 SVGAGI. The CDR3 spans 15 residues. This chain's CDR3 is CASRSGQRSNQPQHF. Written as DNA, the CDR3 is TGTGCCAGCAGATCGGGACAAAGAAGCAATCAGCCCCAGCATTTT.

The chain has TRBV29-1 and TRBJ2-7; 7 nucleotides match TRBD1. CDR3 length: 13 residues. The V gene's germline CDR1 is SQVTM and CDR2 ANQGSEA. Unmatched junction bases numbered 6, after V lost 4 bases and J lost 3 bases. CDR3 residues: CSVASDRDYEQYF. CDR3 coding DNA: TGCAGCGTTGCTAGTGACAGGGACTACGAGCAGTACTTC.

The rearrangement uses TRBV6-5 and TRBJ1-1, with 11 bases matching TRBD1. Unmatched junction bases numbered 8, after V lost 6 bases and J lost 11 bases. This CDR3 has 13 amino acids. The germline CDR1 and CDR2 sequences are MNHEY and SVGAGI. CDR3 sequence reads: CASRPGQGADAFF. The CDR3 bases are TGTGCCAGCAGGCCAGGACAGGGGGCAGATGCTTTCTTT.

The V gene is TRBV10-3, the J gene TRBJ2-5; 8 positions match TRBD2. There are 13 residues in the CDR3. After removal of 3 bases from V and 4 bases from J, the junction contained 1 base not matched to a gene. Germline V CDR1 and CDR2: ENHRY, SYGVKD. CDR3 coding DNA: TGTGCCATCAGTGACGGGAGGGCAGAGACCCAGTACTTC. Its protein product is CAISDGRAETQYF.

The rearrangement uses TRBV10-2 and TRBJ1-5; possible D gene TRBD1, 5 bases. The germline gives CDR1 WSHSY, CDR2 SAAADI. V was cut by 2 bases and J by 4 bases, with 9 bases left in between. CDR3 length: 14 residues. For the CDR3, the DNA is TGCGCCAGCAGTGAGGAGGGGATGAATCAGCCCCAGCATTTT. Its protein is CASSEEGMNQPQHF.

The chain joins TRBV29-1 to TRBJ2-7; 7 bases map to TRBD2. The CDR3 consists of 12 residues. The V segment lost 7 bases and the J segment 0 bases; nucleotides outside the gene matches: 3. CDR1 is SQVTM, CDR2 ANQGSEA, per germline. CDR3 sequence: CSASGGSYEQYF. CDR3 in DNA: TGCAGCGCATCGGGGGGCTCCTACGAGCAGTACTTC.

The CDR3 DNA follows: TGCGCCAGCAGCTTGCGCAGCCTACAGGGGGCGGTCCAAGAGACCCAGTACTTC. Translating gives CASSLRSLQGAVQETQYF. The rearrangement uses TRBV5-1 and TRBJ2-5; 9 nucleotides match TRBD1. Germline V gene lookup returns CDR1 SGHRS and CDR2 YFSETQ. The CDR3 loop spans 18 amino acids. V dropped 1 base and J dropped 1; count of bases not matched to a gene: 11.

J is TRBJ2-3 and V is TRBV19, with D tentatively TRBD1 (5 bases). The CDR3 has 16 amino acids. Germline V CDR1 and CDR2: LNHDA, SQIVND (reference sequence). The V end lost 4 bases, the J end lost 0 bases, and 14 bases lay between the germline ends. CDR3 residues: CASSNQGRVSTDTQYF. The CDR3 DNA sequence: TGTGCCAGTAGTAACCAGGGTCGGGTTAGCACAGATACGCAGTATTTT.

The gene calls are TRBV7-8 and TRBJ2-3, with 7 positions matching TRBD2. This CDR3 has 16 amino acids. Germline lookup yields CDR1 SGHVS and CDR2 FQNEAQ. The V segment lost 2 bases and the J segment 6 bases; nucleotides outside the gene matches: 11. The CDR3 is CASSLYQAGRGDTQYF. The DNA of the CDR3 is TGTGCCAGCAGCTTATATCAAGCGGGACGGGGGGATACGCAGTATTTT.

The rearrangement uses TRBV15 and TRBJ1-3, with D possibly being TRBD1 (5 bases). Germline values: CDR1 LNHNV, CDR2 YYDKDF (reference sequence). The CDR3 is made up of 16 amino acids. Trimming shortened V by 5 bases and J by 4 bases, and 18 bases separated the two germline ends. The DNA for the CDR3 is TGTGCCACCAGCTTCCAGACCGGGACGGGCGGAAACACCATATATTTT. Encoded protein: CATSFQTGTGGNTIYF.

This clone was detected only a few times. The CDR3, as DNA: TGTGCCAGTAGTTCCCGGGGACCTGCAACTAATGAAAAACTGTTTTTT. The encoded protein is CASSSRGPATNEKLFF. The chain is built from TRBV19 and TRBJ1-4, with D possibly TRBD1 on 5 matching bases. The germline CDR1 and CDR2 sequences are LNHDA and SQIVND (reference sequence). V shed 5 bases and J shed 0 bases, with 13 bases lying between them. The CDR3 has 16 amino acids.

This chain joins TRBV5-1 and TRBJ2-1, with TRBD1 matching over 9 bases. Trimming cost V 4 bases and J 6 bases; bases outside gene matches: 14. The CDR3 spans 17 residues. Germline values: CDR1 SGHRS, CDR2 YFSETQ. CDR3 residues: CASSPRMRQGDTNEQFF. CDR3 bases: TGCGCCAGCAGCCCGAGAATGCGACAGGGGGACACCAATGAGCAGTTCTTC.

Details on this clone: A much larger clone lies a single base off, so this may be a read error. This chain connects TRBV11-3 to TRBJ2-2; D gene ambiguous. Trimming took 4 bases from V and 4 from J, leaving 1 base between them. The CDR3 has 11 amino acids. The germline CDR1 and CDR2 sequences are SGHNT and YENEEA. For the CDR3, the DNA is TGTGCCAGCAGCTCCACCGGGGAGCTGTTTTTT. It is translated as CASSSTGELFF.